One and the same sample provided the 14 T cell receptor beta chains below, sequenced in a study of blood T cell repertoires in COVID-19. The protocol was immunoSEQ multiplex PCR, while the TCRdb copy is restricted to in-frame clones and leaves out a portion. This sample carries 210,000 or so clones, approximately 84% of them seen once, and the ten largest clones take around 7.3%. Sequenced: peripheral blood. All receptors come from a woman in her fifties or sixties with active or convalescent COVID-19.

This clone was recorded only once. The chain combines TRBV2 with TRBJ1-5; D remains unclear. Germline V gene data show CDR1 as SNHLY and CDR2 as FYNNEI. Deletions cut 6 bases from V and 9 bases from J, with 15 bases between. The CDR3 has 13 amino acids. This CDR3 is CASRANAGVPQHF. The CDR3 DNA is TGTGCCAGCAGGGCCAATGCAGGTGTGCCCCAGCATTTT.

This chain joins TRBV5-4 and TRBJ2-3; D possibly corresponds to TRBD1 (5 bases). The CDR3 is 14 residues long. V lost 4 bases to trimming and J lost 0 bases, with 9 bases between them. Germline values: CDR1 SGHNT, CDR2 YYREEE (reference sequence). The CDR3 sequence: CASSQGDSTDTQYF. The CDR3, as DNA: TGTGCCAGCAGCCAGGGCGACAGCACAGATACGCAGTATTTT.

V and J are TRBV5-5 and TRBJ1-1; perhaps TRBD1 as D (5 bases). Germline V gives CDR1 SGHKS, CDR2 YYEKEE (reference sequence). The CDR3 extends over 14 amino acids. Trimming removed 0 bases at V and 0 bases at J, with 6 bases between. The CDR3 here is CASSLVRVNTEAFF. The CDR3 region has the DNA TGTGCCAGCAGCTTGGTCAGGGTGAACACTGAAGCTTTCTTT.

The CDR3, as DNA: TGTGCCAGCAGCTTAGTTGATACGGGATGGGGTGAAGCTTTCTTT. This encodes CASSLVDTGWGEAFF. The rearrangement joins TRBV7-6 to TRBJ1-1, with unresolved D. V was trimmed by 1 base and J by 7 bases, leaving 16 bases between them. Per germline, CDR1 SGHVS and CDR2 FNYEAQ. The CDR3 has 15 residues.

V is TRBV6-5 and J is TRBJ1-4; no clear D. CDR1 and CDR2 (germline): MNHEY, SVGAGI. V lost 4 bases and J lost 7, with 16 bases in between. The CDR3 loop spans 15 amino acids. The CDR3 here is CASSSPGLDGEKLFF. The DNA for the CDR3 is TGTGCCAGCAGTTCCCCGGGTCTAGATGGTGAAAAACTGTTTTTT.

J is TRBJ2-2 and V is TRBV9, with 10 bases identical to TRBD1. V lost 0 bases and J lost 3; bases outside the gene matches: 2. The CDR3 is 16 amino acids. Germline assignment: CDR1 SGDLS and CDR2 YYNGEE. This chain's CDR3 is CASSVGGQGYTGELFF. Written as DNA, the CDR3 is TGTGCCAGCAGCGTAGGGGGACAGGGGTACACCGGGGAGCTGTTTTTT.

The V gene is TRBV2, the J gene TRBJ1-5; D remains unclear. V lost 4 bases to trimming and J lost 2 bases, with 12 bases between them. Germline V gene lookup returns CDR1 SNHLY and CDR2 FYNNEI. This CDR3 is built from 15 residues. CDR3 loop: CASSGSPGGNQPQHF. In nucleotides, the CDR3 is TGTGCCAGCAGTGGCAGCCCCGGGGGCAATCAGCCCCAGCATTTT.

The V call is TRBV2, the J call TRBJ2-2; 10 bases fit TRBD1. The germline V gene encodes CDR1 SNHLY and CDR2 FYNNEI. The CDR3 is made up of 14 amino acids. Trimming cost V 6 bases and J 8 bases; bases outside gene matches: 6. The chain's CDR3 is CASRGQGKGGELFF. The CDR3 bases are TGTGCCAGCAGGGGACAGGGGAAGGGTGGGGAGCTGTTTTTT.

This chain joins TRBV7-8 and TRBJ1-3, with 8 nucleotides matching TRBD1. Germline CDR1 is SGHVS and CDR2 is FQNEAQ. The CDR3 has 15 amino acids. Trimming cost V 2 bases and J 6 bases; bases outside gene matches: 6. The CDR3 nucleotides read TGTGCCAGCAGCTTACGGGGACAGGAGGCAAACACCATATATTTT. It codes for CASSLRGQEANTIYF. The full variable domain, completed using reference TRBV7-8 and TRBJ1-3, is GAGVSQSPRYKVAKRGQDVALRCDPISGHVSLFWYQQALGQGPEFLTYFQNEAQLDKSGLPSDRFFAERPEGSVSTLKIQRTQQEDSAVYLCASSLRGQEANTIYFGEGSWLTVV.

With respect to this clone: This CDR3 is also generated by other DNA sequences in the sample. J is TRBJ2-3 and V is TRBV28; TRBD2 aligns across 8 bases. The CDR3 is 14 amino acids. Germline V gives CDR1 MDHEN, CDR2 SYDVKM. Unmatched junction bases numbered 2, after V lost 2 bases and J lost 4 bases. Here the CDR3 DNA reads TGTGCCAGCAGTTTAGCGGGAGGACCAGATACGCAGTATTTT. Translated: CASSLAGGPDTQYF.

This rearrangement joins TRBV19 to TRBJ2-1; 13 bases align to TRBD2. Unmatched junction bases numbered 5, after V lost 5 bases and J lost 13 bases. This CDR3 has 13 residues. Per the germline V gene, CDR1 is LNHDA and CDR2 is SQIVND (reference sequence). For the CDR3, the DNA is TGTGCCAGTAGTGCAACTAGCGGGAGGGTCCAGTTCTTC. The encoded protein is CASSATSGRVQFF.

Only one count was recorded for this clone. This sequence joins TRBV6-4 and TRBJ2-2; 11 positions match TRBD2. The ends lost 4 bases at V and 1 base at J; junction bases unmatched: 2. CDR1 is MRHNA, CDR2 SNTAGT, per germline. This CDR3 is built from 16 residues. CDR3 protein: CASSVTSGGNTGELFF. The DNA of the CDR3 is TGTGCCAGCAGTGTTACTAGCGGGGGGAACACCGGGGAGCTGTTTTTT.

The V gene is TRBV7-9, the J gene TRBJ2-7, with 7 positions matching TRBD1. The CDR3 contains 14 residues. Looked up from germline, CDR1 is SEHNR and CDR2 is FQNEAQ (reference sequence). With V trimmed by 3 bases and J by 3 bases, 5 bases remained unmatched. The CDR3 DNA reads as TGTGCCAGCAGCTTTCCTAGGGGGCTCTACGAGCAGTACTTC. Its protein is CASSFPRGLYEQYF. The variable domain in full, completed from reference TRBV7-9 and TRBJ2-7, reads DTGVSQNPRHKITKRGQNVTFRCDPISEHNRLYWYRQTLGQGPEFLTYFQNEAQLEKSRLLSDRFSAERPKGSFSTLEIQRTEQGDSAMYLCASSFPRGLYEQYFGPGTRLTVT.

The genes are TRBV27 and TRBJ2-2; D may be TRBD2 (6 bases). V shed 3 bases and J shed 4 bases, with 9 bases lying between them. The CDR3 spans 14 residues. Germline CDR1 MNHEY, CDR2 SMNVEV (reference sequence). The CDR3 DNA reads as TGTGCCAGCAGTTTCCAGGGAGGCACCGGGGAGCTGTTTTTT. This sequence encodes CASSFQGGTGELFF.